This T cell receptor (beta chain) was found in a study of shared clonotypes between healthy human individuals. Study conclusions and caveats: Clonotypes shared by all four donors outscored non-shared clonotypes in generation probability.

The authors ran the assay at deep level. Every immunoSEQ plate was one replicate of a subset's evenly spread DNA. Profiling relied on immunoSEQ multiplex PCR, and the TCRdb table lists in-frame clones only, not all of them. The sample holds a few million clones, nearly 97% seen once. Of note for this clone: Its antigen is undetermined.

Germline V gene lookup returns CDR1 SGHNT and CDR2 YYREEE (reference sequence). This CDR3 is 15 amino acids long. Trimming removed 0 bases from V and 0 bases from J, with 6 bases in between. Sequenced material: naive CD4+ T cells sorted from blood. Subset meaning: CD45RA+ positively selected. The gene calls are TRBV5-4 and TRBJ2-2; no clear D. The receptor was isolated from a man aged 18 to 29 in good health. This CDR3 is CASSLDRANTGELFF. Here the CDR3 DNA reads TGTGCCAGCAGCTTGGATCGGGCGAACACCGGGGAGCTGTTTTTT. The whole variable domain, remainder taken from reference TRBV5-4 and TRBJ2-2, is ETGVTQSPTHLIKTRGQQVTLRCSSQSGHNTVSWYQQALGQGPQFIFQYYREEENGRGNFPPRFSGLQFPNYSSELNVNALELDDSALYLCASSLDRANTGELFFGEGSRLTVL.